This T cell receptor beta chain was identified during a study of T cells in localized non-small cell lung cancer. General study points: Heterogeneity stays possible, as sequencing covered only one tumor region. A raised T cell density in blood coincided with lengthier overall survival. When the top 100 tumor clones were examined, a median around 61 of them also appeared in the adjacent lung, which was paired and uninvolved. Among the tissues sampled, uninvolved adjacent lung had the highest T cell clonality, above tumor.

Method: immunoSEQ multiplex PCR; TCRdb's copy keeps in-frame clones and lacks some. The top ten clones hold 20% to 25% of a sample with 55,000 to 75,000 clones, 85% to 90% of them seen once. On this clone: Its antigen remains unidentified.

The CDR3 loop spans 15 amino acids. Trimming cost V 7 bases and J 7 bases, with 22 bases left between them. CDR1 and CDR2 (germline): MDHEN, SYDVKM. The sequencing used peripheral blood, collected before any cancer treatment. The chain carries TRBV28 and TRBJ1-2; a weak D match, TRBD1 (5 bases). The sequence was collected from a male donor aged 60 or over with stage III squamous cell lung carcinoma. CDR3: CASTLRAQGSSGYTF. The DNA for the CDR3 is TGTGCCAGCACCCTGAGGGCCCAGGGTAGTTCTGGCTACACCTTC.